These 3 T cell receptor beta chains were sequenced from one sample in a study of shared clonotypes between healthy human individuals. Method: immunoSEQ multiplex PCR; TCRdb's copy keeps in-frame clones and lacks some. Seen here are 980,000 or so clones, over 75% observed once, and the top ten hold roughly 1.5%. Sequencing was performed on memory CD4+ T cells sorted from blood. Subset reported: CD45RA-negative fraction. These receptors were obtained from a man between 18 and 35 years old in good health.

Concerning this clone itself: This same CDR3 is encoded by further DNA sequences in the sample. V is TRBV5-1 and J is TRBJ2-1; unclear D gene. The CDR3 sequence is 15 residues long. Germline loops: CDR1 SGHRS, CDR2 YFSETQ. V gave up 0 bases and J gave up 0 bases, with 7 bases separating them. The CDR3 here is CASSLGFGSYNEQFF. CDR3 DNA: TGCGCCAGCAGCTTGGGCTTCGGCTCCTACAATGAGCAGTTCTTC.

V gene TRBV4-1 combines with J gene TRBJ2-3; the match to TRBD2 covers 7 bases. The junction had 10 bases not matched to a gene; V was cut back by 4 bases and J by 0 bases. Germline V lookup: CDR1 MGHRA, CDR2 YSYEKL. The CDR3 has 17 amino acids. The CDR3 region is CASSPRYLAESTDTQYF. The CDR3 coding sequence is TGCGCCAGCAGCCCCCGTTACCTAGCGGAGAGCACAGATACGCAGTATTTT.

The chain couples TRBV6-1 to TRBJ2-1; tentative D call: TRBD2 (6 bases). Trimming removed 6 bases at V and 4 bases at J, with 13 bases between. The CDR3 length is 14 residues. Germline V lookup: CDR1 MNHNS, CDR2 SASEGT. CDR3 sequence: CASRGRDFYNEQFF. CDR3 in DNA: TGTGCCAGCAGGGGCCGGGACTTTTACAATGAGCAGTTCTTC.